Listed below are T cell receptor beta chains from one sample, sequenced in a study of blood T cell repertoires in COVID-19. The table came from immunoSEQ multiplex PCR; TCRdb's copy has only in-frame clones and leaves some out. In the table there are about 250,000 clones, about 85% of which are singletons. The sequenced sample was peripheral blood. These receptors originate from a man aged 18 to 30 with active or convalescent COVID-19. Each CDR3 is given with its conserved first and last residue. Each record gives: V gene, clone size, J gene, CDR3 protein. Only part of the rows carry a size: once, few, many, or a class if the clone is expanded.

>TRBV7-9|NA|TRBJ1-1
CASSLRRVNTEAFF
>TRBV4-3|NA|TRBJ1-5
CASSQDHRSGVSNQPQHF
>TRBV29-1|NA|TRBJ1-5
CSVATATQDQPQHF
>TRBV24-1|NA|TRBJ2-1
CATSDLGASSYNEQFF
>TRBV6-5|NA|TRBJ2-7
CASIASGSSSYEQYF
>TRBV5-5|NA|TRBJ2-7
CASSLGDRASYEQYF
>TRBV3-1/TRBV3-2|once|TRBJ1-3
CASSQKPKIGRGNTIYF
>TRBV7-8|NA|TRBJ1-5
CASSTPTGKGQPQHF
>TRBV2|NA|TRBJ1-5
CASNQGIQPQHF
>TRBV7-9|NA|TRBJ1-1
CASSLDGGTNPNGAFF
>TRBV10-3|NA|TRBJ1-6
CAISESTRGKVPLHF
>TRBV6-5|NA|TRBJ2-1
CASSLDRSSYNEQFF
>TRBV6-2/TRBV6-3|NA|TRBJ1-4
CASSYRGGGEKLFF
>TRBV29-1|NA|TRBJ1-1
CSVEDMGGLAEAFF
>TRBV28|NA|TRBJ2-7
CASSLQWDRGSYEQYF
>TRBV7-2|NA|TRBJ1-2
CASSLVWGQPNYGYTF
>TRBV6-5|NA|TRBJ1-2
CASRMTGEYYGYTF
>TRBV11-2|NA|TRBJ2-1
CASSPSGERGDYNEQFF
>TRBV6-4|once|TRBJ2-3
CASSGLAGTTDTQYF
>TRBV6-5|NA|TRBJ1-1
CASSYGEGQREAFF
>TRBV11-1|NA|TRBJ2-3
CASSDTGGQRDTQYF
>TRBV4-3|NA|TRBJ1-6
CASSQENPTIGSPLHF
>TRBV30|NA|TRBJ1-4
CAWSTGSLNEKLFF
>TRBV6-1|NA|TRBJ2-1
CASSVIQGPSAPEQFF
>TRBV27|once|TRBJ1-2
CASTRWGGHGYTF
>TRBV5-4|NA|TRBJ1-1
CASSLYGSTEAFF
>TRBV5-4|NA|TRBJ2-7
CASSLVPGGNYEQYF
>TRBV28|few|TRBJ2-7
CASIKSGSSYEQYF
>TRBV10-3|NA|TRBJ1-1
CAISESGGASTEAFF
>TRBV6-5|NA|TRBJ2-7
CASSYTGTGRSYEQYF
>TRBV9|NA|TRBJ2-7
CASSVEFKSEQYF
>TRBV20-1|NA|TRBJ2-1
CSASKGFDGRTNNEQFF
>TRBV5-6|NA|TRBJ1-3
CASSFGQGVGNTIYF